This T cell receptor beta chain was profiled in a study of vaccination effects on CD4 cells after COVID-19. Study in general: Participants were vaccinated with two doses of either the BNT162b2 or mRNA-1273 vaccine.

Remarks on this clone: The antigen is unknown.

In the ViraFEST assay, antigen-specific CD4+ clonotypes were identified by expansion after peptide-pool stimulation. Once cultured for 10 days, the cells underwent separation to obtain CD4+ T cells. Nucleocapsid antibodies stayed negative before and after vaccination, showing no earlier SARS-CoV-2 infection. In culture with about 10 IU/ml IL-2 and 8 to 10 ug/ml peptides, PBMC were grown at 1.5 million to 2.5 million per well. V lost 3 bases to trimming and J lost 0 bases, with 14 bases between them. This CDR3 is built from 15 residues. Germline V gives CDR1 DFQATT, CDR2 SNEGSKA (reference sequence). Overall study results and limits: Infection-derived and vaccine-derived clones contracted markedly late after vaccination.

Data came from immunoSEQ multiplex PCR; TCRdb stores just in-frame clones and leaves some out. The repertoire consists of 37,000 or so clones, with 60% to 80% occurring once and the leading ten covering about 16%. This rearrangement joins TRBV20-1 to TRBJ1-2; unclear D gene. This specimen consisted of CD4+ T cells from PBMCs cultured with HCoV-OC43 spike peptides, obtained before COVID-19 vaccination. The subset is: HCoV-OC43 spike overlapping peptide pool stimulation. The source of this sequence is a human donor who received a COVID-19 vaccine. As DNA, the CDR3 is TGCAGTGCTAGTCCTGCCGGTCCGGCTAACTATGGCTACACCTTC. This codes for CSASPAGPANYGYTF.